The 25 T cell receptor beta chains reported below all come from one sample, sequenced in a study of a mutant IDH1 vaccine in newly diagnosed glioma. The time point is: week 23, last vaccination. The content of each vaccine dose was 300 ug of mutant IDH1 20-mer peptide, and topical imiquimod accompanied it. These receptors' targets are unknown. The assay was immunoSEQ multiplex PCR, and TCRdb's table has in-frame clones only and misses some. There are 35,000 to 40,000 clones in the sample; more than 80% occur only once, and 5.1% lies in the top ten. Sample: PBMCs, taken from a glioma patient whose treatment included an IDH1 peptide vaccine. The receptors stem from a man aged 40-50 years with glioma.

The CDR3, as DNA: TGTGCTAGTGGTCGACGGGGGGATACTGAAGCTTTCTTT. It specifies CASGRRGDTEAFF. This rearrangement joins TRBV12-5 to TRBJ1-1; perhaps TRBD1 as D (5 bases). Germline CDR1 LGHNT, CDR2 FRNRAP. There are 13 residues in the CDR3. The V gene lost 5 bases and the J gene lost 5 bases, with 12 bases spanning the gap.

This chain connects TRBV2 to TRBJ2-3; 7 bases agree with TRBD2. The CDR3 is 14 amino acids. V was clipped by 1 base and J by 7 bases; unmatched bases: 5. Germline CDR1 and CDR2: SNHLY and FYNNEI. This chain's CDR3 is CASSEEASGNTQYF. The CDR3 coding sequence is TGTGCCAGCAGTGAAGAGGCTAGCGGTAATACGCAGTATTTT.

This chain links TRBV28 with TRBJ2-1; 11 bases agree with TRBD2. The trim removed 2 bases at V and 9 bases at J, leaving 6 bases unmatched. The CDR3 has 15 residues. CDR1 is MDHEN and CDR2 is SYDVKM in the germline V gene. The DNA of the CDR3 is TGTGCCAGCAGTTTAGGTAGCGGGAGGGAGAGTGAGCAGTTCTTC. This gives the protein CASSLGSGRESEQFF.

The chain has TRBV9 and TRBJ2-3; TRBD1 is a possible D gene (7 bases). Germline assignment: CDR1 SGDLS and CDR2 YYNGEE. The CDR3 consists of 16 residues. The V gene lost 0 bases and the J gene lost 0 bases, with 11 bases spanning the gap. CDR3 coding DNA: TGTGCCAGCAGCGTAGAGGCAGGGGGGAGCACAGATACGCAGTATTTT. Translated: CASSVEAGGSTDTQYF.

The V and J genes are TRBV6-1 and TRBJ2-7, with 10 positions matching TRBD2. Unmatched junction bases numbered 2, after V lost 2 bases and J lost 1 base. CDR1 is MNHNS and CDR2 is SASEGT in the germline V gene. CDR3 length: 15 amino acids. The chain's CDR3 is CASSETSGDSYEQYF. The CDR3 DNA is TGTGCCAGCAGTGAAACTAGCGGGGATTCCTACGAGCAGTACTTC.

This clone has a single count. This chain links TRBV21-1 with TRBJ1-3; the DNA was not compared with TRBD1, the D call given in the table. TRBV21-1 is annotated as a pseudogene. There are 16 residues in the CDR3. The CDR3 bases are TGTGCCAGCAGCAGACGGACAGCCGGGAATGGAAACACCATATATTTT. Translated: CASSRRTAGNGNTIYF.

The CDR3 nucleotides read TGTGCCAGCAGCACCCCCGGGGGGCGGGAGTCCTACAATGAGCAGTTCTTC. Its translation: CASSTPGGRESYNEQFF. This sequence joins TRBV11-1 and TRBJ2-1; tentative D call: TRBD2 (7 bases). The CDR3 is made up of 17 amino acids. V gave up 5 bases and J gave up 1 base, with 18 bases separating them. Germline V gene lookup returns CDR1 SGHAT and CDR2 FQDESV (reference sequence). Using reference TRBV11-1 and TRBJ2-1 for the parts outside the CDR3, the full variable domain is EAEVAQSPRYKITEKSQAVAFWCDPISGHATLYWYRQILGQGPELLVQFQDESVVDDSQLPKDRFSAERLKGVDSTLKIQPAELGDSAMYLCASSTPGGRESYNEQFFGPGTRLTVL.

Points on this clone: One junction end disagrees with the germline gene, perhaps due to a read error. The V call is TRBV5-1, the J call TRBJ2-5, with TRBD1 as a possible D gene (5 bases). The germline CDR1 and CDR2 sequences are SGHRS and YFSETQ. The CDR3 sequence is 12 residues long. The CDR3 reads CASGPGQEIQYF. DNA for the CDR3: TGCGCCAGCGGCCCAGGGCAGGAGATCCAGTACTTC.

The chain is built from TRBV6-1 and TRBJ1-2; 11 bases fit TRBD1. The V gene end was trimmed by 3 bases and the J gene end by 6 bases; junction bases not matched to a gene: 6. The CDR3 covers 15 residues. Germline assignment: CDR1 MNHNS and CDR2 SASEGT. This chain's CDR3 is CASSDRDRGFNGYTF. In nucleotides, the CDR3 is TGTGCCAGCAGTGACCGGGACAGGGGGTTTAATGGCTACACCTTC.

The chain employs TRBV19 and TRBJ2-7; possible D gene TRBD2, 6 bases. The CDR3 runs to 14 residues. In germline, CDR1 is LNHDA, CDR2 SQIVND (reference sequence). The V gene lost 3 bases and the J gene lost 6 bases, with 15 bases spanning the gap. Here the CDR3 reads CASSIFGGKSEQYF. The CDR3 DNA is TGTGCCAGTAGTATCTTCGGGGGAAAAAGCGAGCAGTACTTC.

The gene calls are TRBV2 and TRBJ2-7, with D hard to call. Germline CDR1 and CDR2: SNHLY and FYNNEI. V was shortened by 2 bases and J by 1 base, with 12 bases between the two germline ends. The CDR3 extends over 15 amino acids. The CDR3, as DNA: TGTGCCAGCAGTGAAATGGCAGTAGTATCCTACGAGCAGTACTTC. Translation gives CASSEMAVVSYEQYF.

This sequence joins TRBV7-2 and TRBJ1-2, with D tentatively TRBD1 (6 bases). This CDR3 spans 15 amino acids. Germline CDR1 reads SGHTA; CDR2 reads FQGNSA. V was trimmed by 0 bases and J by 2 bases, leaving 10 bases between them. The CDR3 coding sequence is TGTGCCAGCAGCTTAGCTGGAGGGGGGAACTATGGCTACACCTTC. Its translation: CASSLAGGGNYGYTF.

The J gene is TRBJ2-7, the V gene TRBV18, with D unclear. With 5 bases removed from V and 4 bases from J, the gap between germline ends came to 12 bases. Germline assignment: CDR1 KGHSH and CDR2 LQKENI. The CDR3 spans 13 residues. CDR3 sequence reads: CASSIQNGYEQYF. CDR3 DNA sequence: TGTGCCAGCTCAATCCAGAACGGGTACGAGCAGTACTTC.

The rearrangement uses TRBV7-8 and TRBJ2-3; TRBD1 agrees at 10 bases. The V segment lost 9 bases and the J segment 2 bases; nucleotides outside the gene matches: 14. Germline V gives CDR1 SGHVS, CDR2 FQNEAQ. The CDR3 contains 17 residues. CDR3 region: CASNPRGTGVDTDTQYF. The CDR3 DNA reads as TGTGCCAGTAACCCCCGGGGGACAGGGGTGGACACAGATACGCAGTATTTT.

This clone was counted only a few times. The CDR3: CASNREEVNEQFF. The CDR3 bases are TGTGCCTCCAACAGGGAAGAAGTCAATGAGCAGTTCTTC. V gene TRBV14 combines with J gene TRBJ2-1; D is possibly TRBD1 (6 bases). Germline V lookup: CDR1 SGHDN, CDR2 FVKESK. This CDR3 is built from 13 residues. Trimming pared 11 bases from V and 6 bases from J, leaving 17 bases between.

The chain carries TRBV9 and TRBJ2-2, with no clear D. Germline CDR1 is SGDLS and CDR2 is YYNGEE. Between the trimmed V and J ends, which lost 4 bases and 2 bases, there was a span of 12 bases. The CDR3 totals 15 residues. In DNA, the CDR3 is TGTGCCAGCAGCCCTTGGGGTGGTAACACCGGGGAGCTGTTTTTT. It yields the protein CASSPWGGNTGELFF.

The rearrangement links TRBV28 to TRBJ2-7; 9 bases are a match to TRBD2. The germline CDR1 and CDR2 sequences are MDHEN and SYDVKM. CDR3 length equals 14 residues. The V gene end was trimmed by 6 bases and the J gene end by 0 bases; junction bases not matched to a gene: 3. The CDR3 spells CASRGSGGSYEQYF. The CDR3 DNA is TGTGCCAGCAGAGGTAGCGGGGGCTCCTACGAGCAGTACTTC. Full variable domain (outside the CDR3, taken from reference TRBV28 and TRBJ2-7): DVKVTQSSRYLVKRTGEKVFLECVQDMDHENMFWYRQDPGLGLRLIYFSYDVKMKEKGDIPEGYSVSREKKERFSLILESASTNQTSMYLCASRGSGGSYEQYFGPGTRLTVT.

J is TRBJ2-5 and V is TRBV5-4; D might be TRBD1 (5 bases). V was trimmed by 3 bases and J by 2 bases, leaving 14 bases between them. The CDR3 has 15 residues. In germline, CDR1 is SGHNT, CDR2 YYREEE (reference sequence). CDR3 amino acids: CASSSPGQGQETQYF. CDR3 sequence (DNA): TGTGCCAGCAGCTCGCCGGGCCAGGGACAAGAGACCCAGTACTTC.

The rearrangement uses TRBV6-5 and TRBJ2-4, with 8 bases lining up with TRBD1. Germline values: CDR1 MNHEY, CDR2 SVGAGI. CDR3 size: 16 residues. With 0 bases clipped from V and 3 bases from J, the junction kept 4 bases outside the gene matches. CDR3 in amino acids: CASSYSRQGNKNIQYF. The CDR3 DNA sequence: TGTGCCAGCAGTTACTCGAGACAGGGGAACAAAAACATTCAGTACTTC.

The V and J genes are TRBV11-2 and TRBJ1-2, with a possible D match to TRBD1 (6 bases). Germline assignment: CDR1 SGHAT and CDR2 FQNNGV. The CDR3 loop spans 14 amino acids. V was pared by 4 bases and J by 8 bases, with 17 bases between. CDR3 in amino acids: CASSSGDPLEGYTF. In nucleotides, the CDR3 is TGTGCCAGCAGCTCAGGGGATCCATTGGAAGGCTACACCTTC. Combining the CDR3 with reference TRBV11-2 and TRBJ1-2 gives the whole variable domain EAGVAQSPRYKIIEKRQSVAFWCNPISGHATLYWYQQILGQGPKLLIQFQNNGVVDDSQLPKDRFSAERLKGVDSTLKIQPAKLEDSAVYLCASSSGDPLEGYTFGSGTRLTVV.

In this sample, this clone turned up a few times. In DNA, the CDR3 is TGCGCCAGCCAAGGCCTAGACAGCCTAGAATACGAGCAGTACTTC. It yields the protein CASQGLDSLEYEQYF. This chain joins TRBV5-1 and TRBJ2-7, with a possible D match to TRBD1 (5 bases). This CDR3 is 15 amino acids long. V shed 7 bases and J shed 4 bases, with 21 bases lying between them. CDR1 SGHRS and CDR2 YFSETQ come from the germline V gene.

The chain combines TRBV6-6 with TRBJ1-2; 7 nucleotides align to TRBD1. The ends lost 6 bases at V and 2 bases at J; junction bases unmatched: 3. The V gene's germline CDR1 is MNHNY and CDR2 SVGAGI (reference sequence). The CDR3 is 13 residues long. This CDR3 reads CASSRDSNYGYTF. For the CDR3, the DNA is TGTGCCAGCAGCCGGGACAGCAACTATGGCTACACCTTC.

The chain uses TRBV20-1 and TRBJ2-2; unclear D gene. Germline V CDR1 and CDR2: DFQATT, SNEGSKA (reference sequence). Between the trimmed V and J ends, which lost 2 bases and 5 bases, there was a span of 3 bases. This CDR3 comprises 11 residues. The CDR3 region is CSARRTGELFF. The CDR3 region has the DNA TGCAGTGCTAGAAGGACCGGGGAGCTGTTTTTT.

The chain's CDR3 is CASSVGLEPQETQYF. As DNA, the CDR3 is TGTGCCAGCAGCGTAGGCCTGGAGCCACAAGAGACCCAGTACTTC. This sequence joins TRBV9 and TRBJ2-5; D unclear. This CDR3 has 15 amino acids. Deletions cut 0 bases from V and 2 bases from J, with 11 bases between. CDR1 is SGDLS, CDR2 YYNGEE, per germline. The complete variable domain, with remaining parts taken from reference TRBV9 and TRBJ2-5, reads DSGVTQTPKHLITATGQRVTLRCSPRSGDLSVYWYQQSLDQGLQFLIQYYNGEERAKGNILERFSAQQFPDLHSELNLSSLELGDSALYFCASSVGLEPQETQYFGPGTRLLVL.

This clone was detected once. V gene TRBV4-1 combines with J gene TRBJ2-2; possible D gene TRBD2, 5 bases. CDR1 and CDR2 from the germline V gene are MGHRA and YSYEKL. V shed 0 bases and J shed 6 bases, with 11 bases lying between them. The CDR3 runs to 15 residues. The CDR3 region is CASSQETRESGELFF. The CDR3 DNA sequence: TGCGCCAGCAGCCAAGAAACTAGGGAGTCCGGGGAGCTGTTTTTT.